Below, 27 T cell receptor beta chains from the same sample are listed, as sequenced in a study of T cells in Graves' hyperthyroidism and ophthalmopathy. The TCR beta CDR3 regions underwent amplification using RNA transcripts as the source. First-round RT-PCR with HTBI primers amplified the TCR CDR3 region. TCRdb called the multiplex PCR reads again in MiXCR, with one record for every CDR3 protein. The repertoire holds 500,000 to 650,000 distinct CDR3 sequences, with roughly 45% as singletons. The sequencing sample was made of peripheral blood or thyroid tissue (not recorded which). The receptors stem from an adult woman with Graves' disease, either hyperthyroidism or ophthalmopathy (not recorded which).

The rearrangement joins TRBV29-1 to TRBJ1-4, with TRBD1 matching over 10 bases. CDR3 length: 13 amino acids. Unmatched junction bases numbered 2, after V lost 7 bases and J lost 3 bases. Germline assignment: CDR1 SQVTM and CDR2 ANQGSEA. CDR3 sequence (DNA): TGCAGCGCCGGACAGGGGGCTAATGAAAAACTGTTTTTT. The encoded protein is CSAGQGANEKLFF.

CDR3 nucleotides: TGTGCCAGCAGCTTAGGGACAGGGGGCTTGGGCTACACCTTC. Amino acids: CASSLGTGGLGYTF. The chain couples TRBV7-9 to TRBJ1-2, with 11 bases lining up with TRBD1. The CDR3 runs 14 residues. Germline trimming cut 1 base from V and 8 bases from J; bases unmatched to any gene: 3. Looked up from germline, CDR1 is SEHNR and CDR2 is FQNEAQ (reference sequence).

The CDR3 region is CASSLGFGGRQETQYF. CDR3 DNA: TGTGCCAGCAGCTTAGGCTTTGGGGGGCGCCAAGAGACCCAGTACTTC. V gene TRBV7-2 combines with J gene TRBJ2-5; the D gene could be TRBD1 or TRBD2 (6 bases each). CDR1 and CDR2 (germline): SGHTA, FQGNSA. Trimming left V 1 base short and J 1 base short, with 13 bases between. This CDR3 region has 16 residues.

The V and J genes are TRBV10-3 and TRBJ1-1, with 9 bases matching TRBD1. Germline lookup yields CDR1 ENHRY and CDR2 SYGVKD. The CDR3 is 13 amino acids. V shed 9 bases and J 7 bases; nucleotides not matched to a gene: 9. DNA of the CDR3: TGTGCCATAGCCGGGACAGGGAACGATGAAGCTTTCTTT. It encodes CAIAGTGNDEAFF.

A single count supports this clonotype. The chain is built from TRBV24-1 and TRBJ1-4; perhaps TRBD1 as D (5 bases). Trimming pared 3 bases from V and 10 bases from J, leaving 11 bases between. CDR3 length: 13 residues. Germline V gene data show CDR1 as KGHDR and CDR2 as SFDVKD. The CDR3: CATSDGDRLKLFF. The CDR3 nucleotides read TGTGCCACCAGTGATGGGGACCGCCTAAAACTGTTTTTT.

The chain links TRBV7-4 to TRBJ2-5; D is possibly TRBD2 (6 bases). Trimming cost V 6 bases and J 2 bases, with 13 bases left between them. Germline loops: CDR1 SGHVT, CDR2 SQSDAQ. The CDR3 has 14 amino acids. The CDR3 spells CASRGGTDQETQYF. The CDR3 DNA reads TGTGCCAGCAGGGGCGGGACGGATCAAGAGACCCAGTACTTC.

The table lists this clonotype with many counts. The V gene is TRBV7-2, the J gene TRBJ1-5, with D possibly being TRBD1 (6 bases). V lost 1 base and J lost 3, with 10 bases in between. Germline V CDR1 and CDR2: SGHTA, FQGNSA. This CDR3 is built from 15 residues. The CDR3 DNA is TGTGCCAGCAGCTTAGGCCACAGGGCCAATCAGCCCCAGCATTTT. Translating gives CASSLGHRANQPQHF.

There are many counts of this clonotype. This chain joins TRBV7-9 and TRBJ1-1; TRBD1 matches 7 bases. Germline V gives CDR1 SEHNR, CDR2 FQNEAQ (reference sequence). The trim removed 0 bases at V and 5 bases at J, leaving 6 bases unmatched. The CDR3 contains 15 residues. CDR3: CASSLASGGLTEAFF. CDR3 nucleotides: TGTGCCAGCAGCTTAGCCTCAGGGGGTCTGACTGAAGCTTTCTTT.

The rearrangement uses TRBV7-6 and TRBJ1-2, with 9 bases that match TRBD1. The CDR3 extends over 17 amino acids. CDR1 is SGHVS and CDR2 is FNYEAQ in the germline V gene. V gave up 4 bases and J gave up 3 bases; unmatched junction bases: 12. The CDR3, as DNA: TGTGCCAGCAGCTCCTCGCAGGGACAGGGCTGGGACTATGGCTACACCTTC. This translates into CASSSSQGQGWDYGYTF.

This clonotype was seen many times. This chain links TRBV29-1 with TRBJ1-6, with D maybe TRBD1 (5 bases). The germline V gene encodes CDR1 SQVTM and CDR2 ANQGSEA. Trimming took 7 bases from V and 7 from J, leaving 14 bases between them. CDR3 length: 13 amino acids. In DNA form, the CDR3 reads TGCAGCGCCCGAGGGGCAATCAATTCACCCCTCCACTTT. As protein: CSARGAINSPLHF.

Note on this clonotype: The conserved final phenylalanine or tryptophan is absent from the CDR3, which likely points to a read error. The rearrangement uses TRBV27 and TRBJ1-2; D is possibly TRBD1 (6 bases). The CDR3 is 14 amino acids. The germline CDR1 and CDR2 sequences are MNHEY and SMNVEV (reference sequence). In DNA form, the CDR3 reads TGTGTCAGCAGGGGTCCAGGTTCGAGTTATGGCTACACCGTC. Translated, it gives CVSRGPGSSYGYTV.

This clonotype was seen at least ten times. The chain links TRBV7-2 to TRBJ1-4; D may be TRBD1 (6 bases). V lost 5 bases and J lost 0, with 10 bases in between. The CDR3 spans 15 residues. The germline CDR1 and CDR2 sequences are SGHTA and FQGNSA. CDR3: CASSLPGATNEKLFF. CDR3 DNA sequence: TGTGCCAGCAGCCTCCCAGGGGCAACTAATGAAAAACTGTTTTTT.

This clonotype was seen ten or more times. This rearrangement joins TRBV3-1 to TRBJ1-6, with a tentative D call TRBD1 (6 bases). V lost 5 bases to trimming and J lost 9 bases, with 14 bases between them. The CDR3 totals 14 residues. Germline CDR1 and CDR2: LGHDT and YNNKEL (reference sequence). The chain's CDR3 is CASSTTGRGSPLHF. The CDR3 DNA reads TGTGCCAGCAGCACGACAGGCCGGGGTTCACCCCTCCACTTT.

At least ten counts were recorded for this clonotype. The gene calls are TRBV2 and TRBJ2-5, with 14 bases that match TRBD2. CDR1 SNHLY and CDR2 FYNNEI come from the germline V gene. CDR3 length: 13 amino acids. V shed 8 bases, J shed 4 bases, and the junction held 0 bases outside the gene matches. CDR3 amino acids: CASGTSGRETQYF. Written as DNA, the CDR3 is TGTGCCAGCGGGACTAGCGGGAGAGAGACCCAGTACTTC.

This clonotype was detected ten times or more. The rearrangement joins TRBV14 to TRBJ1-1, with D unresolved. Germline-derived CDR1 and CDR2 are SGHDN and FVKESK. V was shortened by 5 bases and J by 0 bases, with 13 bases between the two germline ends. The CDR3 is 15 amino acids. CDR3 residues: CASSASAPMNTEAFF. DNA for the CDR3: TGTGCCAGCAGCGCTTCGGCGCCCATGAACACTGAAGCTTTCTTT.

This clonotype was seen repeatedly, ten times or more. This chain uses TRBV7-9 with TRBJ2-7; the match to TRBD2 covers 7 bases. CDR3 length: 16 residues. V gave up 2 bases and J gave up 7 bases; unmatched junction bases: 14. Germline V lookup: CDR1 SEHNR, CDR2 FQNEAQ (reference sequence). The CDR3 DNA reads TGTGCCAGCAGCTTAAGAGTCGGCGGGGGAGTCGGGGAGCAGTACTTC. Protein sequence: CASSLRVGGGVGEQYF.

This chain uses TRBV20-1 with TRBJ1-5; D gene unclear. The CDR3 is made up of 10 amino acids. Deletions cut 6 bases from V and 5 bases from J, with 5 bases between. Looked up from germline, CDR1 is DFQATT and CDR2 is SNEGSKA (reference sequence). In nucleotides, the CDR3 is TGCAGTGCCCAAGATCAGCCCCAGCATTTT. Its translation is CSAQDQPQHF.

This clonotype was counted at least ten times. This chain connects TRBV10-3 to TRBJ2-7; tentatively, D is TRBD1 (6 bases). The CDR3 runs to 14 residues. Germline loops: CDR1 ENHRY, CDR2 SYGVKD. The V and J ends lost 8 bases and 7 bases respectively, with 21 bases between them. The CDR3 here is CAIGGGLGLGEQYF. The CDR3 DNA follows: TGTGCCATCGGGGGCGGCCTAGGACTGGGGGAGCAGTACTTC.

This clonotype was observed a handful of times. The genes are TRBV27 and TRBJ1-1, with D possibly TRBD1 on 5 matching bases. Germline lookup yields CDR1 MNHEY and CDR2 SMNVEV (reference sequence). The germline V and J ends were trimmed by 2 bases and 6 bases, with 10 bases remaining between them. This CDR3 region has 13 residues. CDR3 amino acids: CASSLKKGSEAFF. Here the CDR3 DNA reads TGTGCCAGCAGTTTAAAGAAGGGGTCTGAAGCTTTCTTT.

This clonotype was observed a single time. This may arise from a read error, as a much more abundant clone is one base away. V usage is TRBV3-1 and J usage is TRBJ1-2; TRBD1 might be the D (6 bases). CDR3 length: 14 amino acids. Trimming took 4 bases from V and 12 from J, leaving 21 bases between them. Looked up from germline, CDR1 is LGHDT and CDR2 is YNNKEL (reference sequence). The CDR3 bases are TGTGCCAGCAGCCTGCGGGACGGGACGGGGGGCCACACCTTC. It codes for CASSLRDGTGGHTF.

A remark on this clonotype: This may come from a read error, since a much larger clone is one base off. V and J are TRBV19 and TRBJ2-5, with 7 bases fitting TRBD2. Germline V gene sequence: CDR1 LNHDA, CDR2 SQIVND (reference sequence). V lost 6 bases and J lost 6; bases outside the gene matches: 7. The CDR3 length is 13 residues. CDR3 amino acids: CASRGGSLKTQYF. The CDR3 DNA is TGTGCCAGTAGGGGGGGGAGTCTTAAGACCCAGTACTTC.

The CDR3 protein is CASRSLAGSSYEQYF. DNA for the CDR3: TGTGCCAGCAGGTCACTAGCGGGGAGCTCCTACGAGCAGTACTTC. This chain uses TRBV6-1 with TRBJ2-7; TRBD2 agrees at 10 bases. The germline CDR1 and CDR2 sequences are MNHNS and SASEGT. The ends lost 6 bases at V and 0 bases at J; junction bases unmatched: 5. This CDR3 is 15 amino acids long.

This clonotype was seen at least ten times. The chain has TRBV12-3 or TRBV12-4 and TRBJ1-4, with D tentatively TRBD1 (6 bases). The V gene lost 7 bases and the J gene lost 8 bases, with 14 bases spanning the gap. This CDR3 is built from 13 residues. The CDR3 protein is CASNILGQEKLFF. The CDR3 DNA sequence: TGTGCCAGCAACATCCTCGGACAGGAAAAACTGTTTTTT.

This clonotype was counted a few times. The rearrangement joins TRBV7-2 to TRBJ1-3, with D possibly matching TRBD1 (5 bases). The germline V and J ends were trimmed by 2 bases and 3 bases, with 20 bases remaining between them. CDR3 size: 18 residues. Germline V lookup: CDR1 SGHTA, CDR2 FQGNSA. As DNA, the CDR3 is TGTGCCAGCAGCTTATGGGGGACCGACGTATATATTGGAAACACCATATATTTT. This translates into CASSLWGTDVYIGNTIYF.

For this clonotype: The conserved phenylalanine or tryptophan is not found at the CDR3 terminus, so this likely reflects a read error. J is TRBJ1-1 and V is TRBV7-9; TRBD1 is a possible D gene (5 bases). V was cut by 6 bases and J by 11 bases, with 16 bases left in between. Per germline, CDR1 SEHNR and CDR2 FQNEAQ (reference sequence). The CDR3 has 12 amino acids. The CDR3 DNA follows: TGTGCCAGCAGGGAAGGAGACAGCCAGGCTTTCCTT. It encodes CASREGDSQAFL.

The chain uses TRBV7-2 and TRBJ1-6, with 7 bases matching TRBD1. The germline V gene has CDR1 SGHTA and CDR2 FQGNSA. The V segment lost 1 base and the J segment 14 bases; nucleotides outside the gene matches: 5. There are 13 residues in the CDR3. The CDR3 DNA is TGTGCCAGCAGCTTAGGGGGCCAGGGGGCCCTCCACTTT. Its translation: CASSLGGQGALHF.

The chain combines TRBV7-2 with TRBJ2-5, with D possibly TRBD1 on 7 matching bases. V gave up 5 bases and J gave up 2 bases, with 12 bases separating them. The CDR3 covers 14 residues. The germline V gene encodes CDR1 SGHTA and CDR2 FQGNSA. The DNA for the CDR3 is TGTGCCAGCAGCAACGCGGGACAGCAAGAGACCCAGTACTTC. Translating gives CASSNAGQQETQYF.